The T cell receptor (beta chain) under discussion was sequenced for a study of Graves' ophthalmopathy and Graves' hyperthyroidism. Overall study: Peripheral blood collection took place at initial diagnosis, before any treatment.

Study conclusions and caveats: Ophthalmopathy progression predictions by the model showed approximately 75% specificity and about 71% sensitivity. Most expanded clonotypes from thyroid (those above 0.001 frequency) were also found in blood.

This clonotype appeared once. The antigen remains undetermined. Amplification of the TCR beta CDR3 regions used RNA transcripts (as template). HTBI-primed RT-PCR formed the first round, and a multiplex PCR formed the second. TCRdb recomputed calls from the multiplex PCR reads with MiXCR, one row per CDR3 protein. The table includes about 210,000 distinct CDR3 sequences, around 30% detected once. Pregnancy or lactation, uncontrolled infections and other autoimmune diseases were grounds for excluding patients. CDR1 is MNHEY, CDR2 SVGAGI, per germline. The V end lost 0 bases, the J end lost 3 bases, and 6 bases lay between the germline ends. The CDR3 has 13 residues.

Material: peripheral blood. This TCR derives from a man aged 45 to 65 with Graves' ophthalmopathy. The chain has TRBV6-5 and TRBJ2-7; D ambiguous. CDR3 coding DNA: TGTGCCAGCAGTTACTCGACAAACTACGAGCAGTACTTC. Amino acid sequence: CASSYSTNYEQYF.